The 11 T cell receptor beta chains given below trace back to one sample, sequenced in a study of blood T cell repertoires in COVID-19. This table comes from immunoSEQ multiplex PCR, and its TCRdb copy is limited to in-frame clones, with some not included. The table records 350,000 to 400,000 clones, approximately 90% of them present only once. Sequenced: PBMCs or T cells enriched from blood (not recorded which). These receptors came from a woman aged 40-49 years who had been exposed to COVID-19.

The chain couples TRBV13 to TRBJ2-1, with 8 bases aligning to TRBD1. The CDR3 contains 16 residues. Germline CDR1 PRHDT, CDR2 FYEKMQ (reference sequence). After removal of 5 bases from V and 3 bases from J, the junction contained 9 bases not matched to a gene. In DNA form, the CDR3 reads TGTGCCAGCAGCGTAAAGACAGGGGTGGGCTACAATGAGCAGTTCTTC. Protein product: CASSVKTGVGYNEQFF.

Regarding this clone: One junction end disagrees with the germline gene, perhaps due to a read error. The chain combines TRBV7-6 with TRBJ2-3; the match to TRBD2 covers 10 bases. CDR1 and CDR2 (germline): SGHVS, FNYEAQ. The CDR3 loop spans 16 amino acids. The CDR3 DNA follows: TGTGCCAGCAGTTTAGCGGGGGGATTAAGCACAGATACGCAGTATTTT. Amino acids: CASSLAGGLSTDTQYF.

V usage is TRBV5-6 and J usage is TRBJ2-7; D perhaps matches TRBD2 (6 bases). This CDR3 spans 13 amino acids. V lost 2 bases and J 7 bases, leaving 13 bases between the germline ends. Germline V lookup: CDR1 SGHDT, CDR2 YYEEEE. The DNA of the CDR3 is TGTGCCAGCAGCTTTCGCGGGAACGGGGAGCAGTACTTC. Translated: CASSFRGNGEQYF. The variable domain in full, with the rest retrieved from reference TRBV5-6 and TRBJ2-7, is DAGVTQSPTHLIKTRGQQVTLRCSPKSGHDTVSWYQQALGQGPQFIFQYYEEEERQRGNFPDRFSGHQFPNYSSELNVNALLLGDSALYLCASSFRGNGEQYFGPGTRLTVT.

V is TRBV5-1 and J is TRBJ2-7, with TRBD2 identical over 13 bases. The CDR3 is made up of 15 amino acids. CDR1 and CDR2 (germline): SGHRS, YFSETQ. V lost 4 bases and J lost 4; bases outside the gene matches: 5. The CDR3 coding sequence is TGCGCCAGCAGCCCAAGGACTAGCGGGAGTTACGAGCAGTACTTC. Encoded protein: CASSPRTSGSYEQYF.

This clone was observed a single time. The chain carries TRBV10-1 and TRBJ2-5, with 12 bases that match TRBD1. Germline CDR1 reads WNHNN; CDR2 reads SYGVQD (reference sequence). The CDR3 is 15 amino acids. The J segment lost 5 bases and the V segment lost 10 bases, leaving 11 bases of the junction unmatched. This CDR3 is CANRDRGPLGETQYF. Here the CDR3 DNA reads TGCGCCAACCGGGACAGGGGGCCACTAGGGGAGACCCAGTACTTC.

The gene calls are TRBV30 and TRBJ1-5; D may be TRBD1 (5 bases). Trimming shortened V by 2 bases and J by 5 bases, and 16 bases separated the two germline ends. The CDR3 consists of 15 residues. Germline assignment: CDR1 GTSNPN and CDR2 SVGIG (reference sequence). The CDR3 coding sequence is TGTGCCTGGAGTCGGGATCGGGGGGAGGATCAGCCCCAGCATTTT. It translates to CAWSRDRGEDQPQHF.

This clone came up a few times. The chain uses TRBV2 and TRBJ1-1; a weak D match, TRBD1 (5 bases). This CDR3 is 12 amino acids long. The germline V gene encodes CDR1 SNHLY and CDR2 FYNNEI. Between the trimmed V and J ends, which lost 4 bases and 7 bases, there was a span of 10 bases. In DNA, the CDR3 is TGTGCCAGCAGTGTGGGGGGAATTGAAGCTTTCTTT. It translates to CASSVGGIEAFF.

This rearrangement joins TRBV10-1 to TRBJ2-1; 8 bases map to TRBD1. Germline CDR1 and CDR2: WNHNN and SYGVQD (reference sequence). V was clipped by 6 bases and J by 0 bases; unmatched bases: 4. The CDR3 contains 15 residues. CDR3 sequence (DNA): TGCGCCAGCAGAGGGGACAGGAGCTCCTACAATGAGCAGTTCTTC. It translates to CASRGDRSSYNEQFF.

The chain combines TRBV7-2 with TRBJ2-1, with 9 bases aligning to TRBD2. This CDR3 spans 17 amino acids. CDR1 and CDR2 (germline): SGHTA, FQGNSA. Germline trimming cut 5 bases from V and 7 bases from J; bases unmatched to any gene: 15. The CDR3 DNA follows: TGTGCCAGCAGCCTGAGGGCGGGAGGGCCGTGGGGTAATGAGCAGTTCTTC. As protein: CASSLRAGGPWGNEQFF.

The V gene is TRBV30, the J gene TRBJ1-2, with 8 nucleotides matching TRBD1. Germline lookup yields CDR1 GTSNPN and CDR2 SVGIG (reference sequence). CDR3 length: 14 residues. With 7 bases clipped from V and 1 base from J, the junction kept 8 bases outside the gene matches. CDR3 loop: CASWGQVINYGYTF. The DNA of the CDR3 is TGTGCCTCTTGGGGACAGGTGATTAACTATGGCTACACCTTC.

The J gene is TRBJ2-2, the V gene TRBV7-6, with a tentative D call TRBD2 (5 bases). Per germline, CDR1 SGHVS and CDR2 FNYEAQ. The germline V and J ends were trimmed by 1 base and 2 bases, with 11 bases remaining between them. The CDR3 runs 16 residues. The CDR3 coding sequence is TGTGCCAGCAGCTTAGTGCTCGCGGGCAACACCGGGGAGCTGTTTTTT. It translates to CASSLVLAGNTGELFF.